These 8 T cell receptor beta chains came from one sample sequenced in a study of cytomegalovirus exposure and HLA in healthy donors (dated by TCRdb to the late 2010s). The library was obtained by the immunoSEQ multiplex PCR assay. For the multiplex PCR, a mixture combining 60 forward primers for TCR Vbeta segments and 13 reverse primers for TCR Jbeta segments was used. This immuneACCESS table, as held by TCRdb, lists in-frame sequences with V and J called but not all clones. Of the missing ones, under half trace to an unresolved V gene in checked studies; the others have no known cause. This sample's clone table shows about 120,000 clones. Of the sample, roughly 1.7% falls within the top ten clones. Source material: PBMCs. Every receptor here comes from a woman aged 40 to 50 in good health and CMV-seropositive.

The CDR3 reads CASSPQGYYGYTF. The CDR3 DNA follows: TGTGCCAGCAGCCCTCAGGGGTACTATGGCTACACCTTC. The chain is built from TRBV9 and TRBJ1-2, with D perhaps TRBD1 (6 bases). Germline values: CDR1 SGDLS, CDR2 YYNGEE. The CDR3 extends over 13 amino acids. V lost 4 bases and J lost 3, with 10 bases in between.

The chain combines TRBV27 with TRBJ2-7; TRBD2 matches 9 bases. Germline CDR1 reads MNHEY; CDR2 reads SMNVEV (reference sequence). Trimming at V came to 4 bases and at J to 4 bases, leaving 8 bases not matched to a gene. The CDR3 extends over 15 amino acids. The CDR3 coding sequence is TGTGCCAGCAGTTGGTTAGCGGGAGACAGTTACGAGCAGTACTTC. Translation gives CASSWLAGDSYEQYF.

The V call is TRBV6-1, the J call TRBJ1-5; no reliable D call. The CDR3 covers 14 residues. Germline assignment: CDR1 MNHNS and CDR2 SASEGT. Trimming stripped 0 bases from V and 6 bases from J, with 9 bases between. Here the CDR3 reads CASSEALGVQPQHF. DNA of the CDR3: TGTGCCAGCAGTGAAGCGCTGGGCGTTCAGCCCCAGCATTTT.

The chain uses TRBV7-9 and TRBJ1-1; D is unresolved. Trimming removed 2 bases from V and 3 bases from J, with 13 bases in between. From germline, CDR1 is SEHNR and CDR2 FQNEAQ (reference sequence). The CDR3 is 15 amino acids. DNA of the CDR3: TGTGCCAGCAGCTTAAGCGGTGGCCGGGACACTGAAGCTTTCTTT. Encoded protein: CASSLSGGRDTEAFF.

The rearrangement joins TRBV4-1 to TRBJ2-3; TRBD2 matches at 10 bases. Per the germline V gene, CDR1 is MGHRA and CDR2 is YSYEKL. CDR3 length equals 21 residues. Germline trimming cut 0 bases from V and 0 bases from J; bases unmatched to any gene: 15. The CDR3 DNA follows: TGCGCCAGCAGCCAAGAAGGGCCTAGCGGGAGCCTAATAACTAGCACAGATACGCAGTATTTT. Protein: CASSQEGPSGSLITSTDTQYF.

V and J are TRBV7-2 and TRBJ2-3; D is perhaps TRBD2 (6 bases). Germline V CDR1 and CDR2: SGHTA, FQGNSA. CDR3 length: 16 amino acids. V gave up 7 bases and J gave up 2 bases, with 19 bases separating them. The CDR3 nucleotides are TGTGCCAGCACCTTTCGTGCTAGCGCCCTCACAGATACGCAGTATTTT. Encoded protein: CASTFRASALTDTQYF.

The chain couples TRBV4-1 to TRBJ2-2, with TRBD1 matching over 9 bases. This CDR3 has 15 amino acids. V lost 3 bases to trimming and J lost 3 bases; unmatched junction nucleotides: 2. Germline values: CDR1 MGHRA, CDR2 YSYEKL. Here the CDR3 DNA reads TGCGCCAGCAGCCACCGGACAGGGGACACCGGGGAGCTGTTTTTT. Its translation is CASSHRTGDTGELFF.

CDR3 nucleotide sequence: TGTGCCAGTAGTACCCGTAGCGGGAGGGTAAGTGAGCAGTTCTTC. Encoded protein: CASSTRSGRVSEQFF. This chain links TRBV19 with TRBJ2-1; 11 bases agree with TRBD2. Looked up from germline, CDR1 is LNHDA and CDR2 is SQIVND (reference sequence). Trimming removed 4 bases from V and 9 bases from J; junction bases left unmatched: 8. This CDR3 region has 15 residues.